A single sample is the source of the 32 T cell receptor beta chains below, sequenced in a study of blood T cell repertoires in COVID-19. Clones were read by immunoSEQ multiplex PCR, and TCRdb kept only the in-frame ones, dropping some. The sample holds about 110,000 clones, around 80% seen once. The sequencing input was peripheral blood. The receptors shown here come from a woman in her fifties or sixties with acute or convalescent COVID-19.

The gene calls are TRBV19 and TRBJ1-5, with 9 bases lining up with TRBD1. Germline CDR1 is LNHDA and CDR2 is SQIVND (reference sequence). The CDR3 length is 14 residues. Trimming took 5 bases from V and 6 from J; bases not matched to a gene: 5. The CDR3 reads CASSSTGGPQPQHF. The CDR3 DNA follows: TGTGCCAGTAGTTCGACAGGGGGGCCTCAGCCCCAGCATTTT.

For this clone: Other DNA sequences in this specimen translate into the identical CDR3. J is TRBJ1-2 and V is TRBV5-1, with a possible D match to TRBD1 (6 bases). This CDR3 contains 14 residues. The ends were cut back, 4 bases at V and 1 base at J, with 11 bases in the middle. In germline, CDR1 is SGHRS, CDR2 YFSETQ. CDR3 protein: CASSPGQDNYGYTF. Written as DNA, the CDR3 is TGCGCCAGCAGCCCGGGACAAGATAACTATGGCTACACCTTC.

V usage is TRBV5-8 and J usage is TRBJ1-5, with a weak D call TRBD1 (6 bases). V shed 6 bases and J shed 0 bases, with 13 bases lying between them. This CDR3 has 15 amino acids. Germline V gene lookup returns CDR1 SGHTS and CDR2 YDEGEE. Here the CDR3 DNA reads TGTGCCAGCATCGGGACATCCCATAGCAATCAGCCCCAGCATTTT. Translated, it gives CASIGTSHSNQPQHF. Variable domain in full (rest from reference TRBV5-8 and TRBJ1-5): EAGVTQSPTHLIKTRGQQATLRCSPISGHTSVYWYQQALGLGLQFLLWYDEGEERNRGNFPPRFSGRQFPNYSSELNVNALELEDSALYLCASIGTSHSNQPQHFGDGTRLSIL.

This chain joins TRBV5-1 and TRBJ1-2; D gene unclear. The CDR3 runs to 13 residues. The V gene lost 0 bases and the J gene lost 2 bases, with 5 bases spanning the gap. The germline gives CDR1 SGHRS, CDR2 YFSETQ. The CDR3 DNA sequence: TGCGCCAGCAGCTTGGCCCAGAACTATGGCTACACCTTC. It encodes CASSLAQNYGYTF.

This clone came up once. This chain uses TRBV5-6 with TRBJ2-6, with 7 bases aligning to TRBD2. The CDR3 is 15 residues long. Trimming removed 3 bases from V and 1 base from J; junction bases left unmatched: 1. In germline, CDR1 is SGHDT, CDR2 YYEEEE. CDR3 coding DNA: TGTGCCAGCAGCTGGGAGGGGTCTGGGGCCAACGTCCTGACTTTC. Amino acid sequence: CASSWEGSGANVLTF.

The chain couples TRBV7-3 to TRBJ2-1; 8 bases line up with TRBD2. V trimming: 2 bases; J trimming: 5 bases; junction bases outside the gene matches: 5. Germline CDR1 and CDR2: SGHTA and FQGTGA. There are 15 residues in the CDR3. CDR3 in DNA: TGTGCCAGCAGCTTATCTACACTAGCGGACAATGAGCAGTTCTTC. Its protein product is CASSLSTLADNEQFF.

The J gene is TRBJ1-2, the V gene TRBV19; D gene unclear. Per the germline V gene, CDR1 is LNHDA and CDR2 is SQIVND (reference sequence). The length of the CDR3 is 17 residues. Trimming took off 2 bases at V and 8 bases at J, with 24 bases between the two ends. CDR3: CASSITRDFGRVDGYTF. In DNA form, the CDR3 reads TGTGCCAGTAGTATAACTAGAGATTTCGGGAGGGTTGACGGCTACACCTTC.

The V gene is TRBV7-9, the J gene TRBJ1-5; D unclear. This CDR3 has 15 residues. V shed 10 bases and J shed 2 bases, with 18 bases lying between them. The V gene's germline CDR1 is SEHNR and CDR2 FQNEAQ (reference sequence). The chain's CDR3 is CAISGGSQGNQPQHF. For the CDR3, the DNA is TGTGCCATTTCGGGAGGATCTCAGGGCAATCAGCCCCAGCATTTT.

This chain connects TRBV19 to TRBJ2-7; a weak D match, TRBD2 (5 bases). The V gene lost 1 base and the J gene lost 4 bases, with 11 bases spanning the gap. Germline V gene lookup returns CDR1 LNHDA and CDR2 SQIVND (reference sequence). The CDR3 has 14 residues. CDR3 in DNA: TGTGCCAGTAGTATAGTTGGGAGTAGATACGAGCAGTACTTC. Residues: CASSIVGSRYEQYF.

This chain links TRBV3-1 (or the pseudogene TRBV3-2) with TRBJ1-3, with 7 bases aligning to TRBD1. CDR3 length equals 14 residues. Germline V gene sequence: CDR1 LGHDT, CDR2 YNNKEL (reference sequence). Trimming at V came to 4 bases and at J to 4 bases, leaving 4 bases not matched to a gene. The CDR3 here is CASSPRDRGNTIYF. Here the CDR3 DNA reads TGTGCCAGCAGCCCGCGGGACAGAGGAAACACCATATATTTT.

The rearrangement joins TRBV4-1 to TRBJ2-7; 11 positions match TRBD2. The V gene end was trimmed by 4 bases and the J gene end by 2 bases; junction bases not matched to a gene: 13. The germline V gene encodes CDR1 MGHRA and CDR2 YSYEKL. The CDR3 has 18 amino acids. In nucleotides, the CDR3 is TGCGCCAGCAGCCCGCCGAGCTACACTAGCGGGGGACCCTACGAGCAGTACTTC. Protein: CASSPPSYTSGGPYEQYF.

This chain connects TRBV28 to TRBJ2-1; TRBD1 matches 10 bases. Germline lookup yields CDR1 MDHEN and CDR2 SYDVKM. The junction had 11 bases not matched to a gene; V was cut back by 5 bases and J by 7 bases. This CDR3 contains 16 residues. This chain's CDR3 is CASSGTGTGVWNEQFF. The CDR3 coding sequence is TGTGCCAGCAGTGGGACCGGGACAGGGGTGTGGAATGAGCAGTTCTTC.

The chain combines TRBV3-1 (or the pseudogene TRBV3-2) with TRBJ2-1; TRBD2 matches at 7 bases. The CDR3 length is 15 residues. Germline-derived CDR1 and CDR2 are LGHDT and YNNKEL (reference sequence). The V and J ends lost 0 bases and 10 bases, in that order; junction bases with no gene match: 9. The CDR3: CASSQEWAGDKEQFF. CDR3 in DNA: TGTGCCAGCAGCCAAGAGTGGGCGGGAGATAAGGAGCAGTTCTTC.

The chain carries TRBV27 and TRBJ2-1; the D is unclear. CDR3 length equals 11 residues. Trimming left V 3 bases short and J 6 bases short, with 3 bases between. Looked up from germline, CDR1 is MNHEY and CDR2 is SMNVEV (reference sequence). CDR3 amino acids: CASSLANEQFF. In nucleotides, the CDR3 is TGTGCCAGCAGTTTGGCCAATGAGCAGTTCTTC.

The rearrangement uses TRBV5-1 and TRBJ1-5; D is ambiguous. Germline V lookup: CDR1 SGHRS, CDR2 YFSETQ. V lost 4 bases and J 0 bases, leaving 5 bases between the germline ends. CDR3 length equals 13 residues. CDR3 residues: CASSQDSNQPQHF. The CDR3, as DNA: TGCGCCAGCAGCCAGGATAGCAATCAGCCCCAGCATTTT.

This chain links TRBV7-2 with TRBJ2-7; 7 bases are shared with TRBD1. Unmatched junction bases numbered 13, after V lost 4 bases and J lost 7 bases. The CDR3 length is 15 residues. The germline gives CDR1 SGHTA, CDR2 FQGNSA. The CDR3 nucleotides are TGTGCCAGCAGCTCGCCGGGACAGACTTTGGGGGAGCAGTACTTC. Amino acids: CASSSPGQTLGEQYF.

The J gene is TRBJ1-5, the V gene TRBV19; possible D gene TRBD1, 5 bases. V lost 1 base and J lost 6, with 16 bases in between. Germline CDR1 reads LNHDA; CDR2 reads SQIVND (reference sequence). The CDR3 is 16 residues long. In DNA, the CDR3 is TGTGCCAGTAGTATAGCATCGCGGGGACCGAGTCAGCCCCAGCATTTT. Its protein is CASSIASRGPSQPQHF.

V and J are TRBV6-5 and TRBJ1-1, with TRBD1 as a possible D gene (5 bases). The length of the CDR3 is 13 residues. Germline V gene lookup returns CDR1 MNHEY and CDR2 SVGAGI. The ends were cut back, 7 bases at V and 4 bases at J, with 13 bases in the middle. The CDR3 nucleotides read TGTGCCAGCACCCAGGGTCGGGTCACTGAAGCTTTCTTT. Translating it yields CASTQGRVTEAFF.

The chain carries TRBV5-1 and TRBJ1-5; D unresolved. This CDR3 spans 15 amino acids. Germline V gene lookup returns CDR1 SGHRS and CDR2 YFSETQ. V shed 4 bases and J shed 0 bases, with 11 bases lying between them. The DNA for the CDR3 is TGCGCCAGCAGCATGGACGGAGCTAGCAATCAGCCCCAGCATTTT. It yields the protein CASSMDGASNQPQHF. Variable domain in full (rest from reference TRBV5-1 and TRBJ1-5): KAGVTQTPRYLIKTRGQQVTLSCSPISGHRSVSWYQQTPGQGLQFLFEYFSETQRNKGNFPGRFSGRQFSNSRSEMNVSTLELGDSALYLCASSMDGASNQPQHFGDGTRLSIL.

The sample holds a few counts of this clone. This chain joins TRBV10-3 and TRBJ2-1, with 11 positions matching TRBD2. This CDR3 has 22 residues. CDR1 ENHRY and CDR2 SYGVKD come from the germline V gene. V lost 0 bases to trimming and J lost 4 bases; unmatched junction nucleotides: 20. CDR3 DNA sequence: TGTGCCATCAGTGAGTCGGCAGGGGGCAGAGGTAGCGGGAGGGCGGAGTACAATGAGCAGTTCTTC. Translating gives CAISESAGGRGSGRAEYNEQFF.

The chain carries TRBV5-1 and TRBJ2-7; the D gene is possibly TRBD2 (6 bases). V was trimmed by 4 bases and J by 5 bases, leaving 10 bases between them. The CDR3 is made up of 12 amino acids. Germline lookup yields CDR1 SGHRS and CDR2 YFSETQ. CDR3 in amino acids: CASSLEGNEQYF. Written as DNA, the CDR3 is TGCGCCAGCAGCCTGGAGGGGAACGAGCAGTACTTC.

The CDR3 here is CSAGDSRFHEQYF. CDR3 coding DNA: TGCAGCGCCGGGGACAGTCGGTTCCACGAGCAGTACTTC. This chain links TRBV29-1 with TRBJ2-7; TRBD1 aligns across 7 bases. Germline V gene sequence: CDR1 SQVTM, CDR2 ANQGSEA. The length of the CDR3 is 13 residues. V dropped 7 bases and J dropped 5; count of bases not matched to a gene: 11.

This clone was picked up a small number of times. V is TRBV28 and J is TRBJ1-2, with 8 bases aligning to TRBD1. The CDR3 consists of 15 residues. The junction had 6 bases not matched to a gene; V was cut back by 2 bases and J by 4 bases. Germline V gives CDR1 MDHEN, CDR2 SYDVKM. The CDR3 reads CASSLDRGRGYGYTF. The DNA of the CDR3 is TGTGCCAGCAGTTTAGACAGGGGTCGGGGCTATGGCTACACCTTC.

The chain links TRBV7-9 to TRBJ2-1, with TRBD1 matching 9 bases. V lost 5 bases and J lost 2; bases outside the gene matches: 13. This CDR3 has 18 residues. From germline, CDR1 is SEHNR and CDR2 FQNEAQ (reference sequence). CDR3 coding DNA: TGTGCCAGCAGCCTAACCTCCGGGACAGGGTATCCCTACAATGAGCAGTTCTTC. Amino acid sequence: CASSLTSGTGYPYNEQFF.

The chain joins TRBV5-1 to TRBJ2-1; D call uncertain. Germline-derived CDR1 and CDR2 are SGHRS and YFSETQ. Trimming took off 5 bases at V and 8 bases at J, with 11 bases between the two ends. The CDR3 totals 12 residues. The CDR3 reads CASRRDVYEQFF. CDR3 DNA sequence: TGCGCCAGCAGAAGAGATGTATATGAGCAGTTCTTC.

The table lists this clone with a few counts. This chain connects TRBV27 to TRBJ2-5; 7 bases agree with TRBD1. Germline assignment: CDR1 MNHEY and CDR2 SMNVEV (reference sequence). V was pared by 5 bases and J by 5 bases, with 8 bases of the junction left unmatched. This CDR3 has 14 residues. DNA for the CDR3: TGTGCCAGCAGTAAGACAGGGATAAGGGAGACCCAGTACTTC. Protein sequence: CASSKTGIRETQYF.

The rearrangement uses TRBV28 and TRBJ1-3; 7 nucleotides agree with TRBD1. Per germline, CDR1 MDHEN and CDR2 SYDVKM. After removal of 5 bases from V and 2 bases from J, the junction contained 6 bases not matched to a gene. This CDR3 has 15 amino acids. CDR3 sequence (DNA): TGTGCCAGCAGTCACTACAGGGGTGCTGGAAACACCATATATTTT. Amino acids: CASSHYRGAGNTIYF.

The genes are TRBV25-1 and TRBJ2-1; TRBD2 aligns across 12 bases. CDR3 length equals 16 residues. V lost 4 bases and J lost 4; bases outside the gene matches: 5. Germline assignment: CDR1 MGHDK and CDR2 SYGVNS. In DNA form, the CDR3 reads TGTGCCAGCAGTGCTAGCGGGAGGGGGTCGTACAATGAGCAGTTCTTC. Protein: CASSASGRGSYNEQFF.

This rearrangement joins TRBV7-3 to TRBJ2-2, with D possibly matching TRBD2 (6 bases). The CDR3 length is 14 residues. Germline V gene lookup returns CDR1 SGHTA and CDR2 FQGTGA. Trimming took off 5 bases at V and 7 bases at J, with 14 bases between the two ends. CDR3 bases: TGTGCCAGCAGCCGCGGGACGGACGGCGGGGAGCTGTTTTTT. Its protein product is CASSRGTDGGELFF.

J is TRBJ2-1 and V is TRBV3-1 (or the pseudogene TRBV3-2); 8 bases line up with TRBD2. Germline V gene lookup returns CDR1 LGHDT and CDR2 YNNKEL (reference sequence). The CDR3 extends over 15 amino acids. The trim removed 0 bases at V and 9 bases at J, leaving 7 bases unmatched. CDR3 region: CASSQDASGSGEQFF. As DNA, the CDR3 is TGTGCCAGCAGCCAAGATGCTAGCGGGTCGGGTGAGCAGTTCTTC.

The CDR3 nucleotides read TGTGCCAGCAGCCCCCGGGCTAGCGCAAGCTCCTACGAGCAGTACTTC. Residues: CASSPRASASSYEQYF. The gene calls are TRBV7-2 and TRBJ2-7, with D possibly matching TRBD2 (6 bases). CDR1 and CDR2 (germline): SGHTA, FQGNSA. Deletions cut 5 bases from V and 0 bases from J, with 17 bases between. This CDR3 region has 16 residues.

The rearrangement links TRBV7-2 to TRBJ1-1; weak D call: TRBD1 (5 bases). Trimming left V 5 bases short and J 6 bases short, with 16 bases between. The CDR3 contains 14 residues. Germline CDR1 and CDR2: SGHTA and FQGNSA. CDR3 sequence reads: CASSAEAQGSEAFF. In nucleotides, the CDR3 is TGTGCCAGCAGCGCAGAGGCTCAGGGTTCTGAAGCTTTCTTT.